This T cell receptor (beta chain) was identified during a study of regulatory T cells in long-lasting Graves disease. Study-level information: Persistent Graves' disease required over 5 years of antithyroid drugs and positive TSH receptor antibodies.

The study's findings and limits: Segments TRBV28, TRBJ1-2 and TRBJ2-5 showed preferential usage in persistent disease. New patients shared about 880 public clonotypes, fewer than the approximately 3,000 shared by persistent patients.

Time point noted: persistent/refractory GD, antithyroid drugs over 5 years with positive TRAb. PBMC-derived RNA was used for the TCR library. Recruitment took place at an endocrinology department in Xi'an, China. Trimming took 0 bases from V and 1 from J, leaving 13 bases between them. Germline CDR1 reads SGHRS; CDR2 reads YFSETQ. This CDR3 region has 16 residues. Construction of the TCR beta libraries employed iRepertoire HTBI primers in conjunction with Arm-PCR of CDR3 regions. TCRdb recomputed calls from the multiplex PCR reads with MiXCR, one row per CDR3 protein. Of more than 650,000 distinct CDR3 sequences detected, around 30% appear once; the ten largest clones hold roughly 41%. Notes on this clonotype: Its antigen is unknown.

The sequence was obtained from a female donor with Graves disease. The specimen was peripheral blood mononuclear cells (PBMCs), collected when the disease was refractory, from a patient treated with antithyroid drugs. The chain employs TRBV5-1 and TRBJ1-1, with D perhaps TRBD1 (5 bases). In DNA, the CDR3 is TGCGCCAGCAGCTTGGGGGACGGAACAAGGAACACTGAAGCTTTCTTT. Its protein is CASSLGDGTRNTEAFF.